This T cell receptor beta chain emerged from a study of blood T cell repertoires in COVID-19. Study details: Sources were T cells, B-cell-depleted T cells, or PBMCs; the material itself was cDNA or gDNA.

The ends were cut back, 4 bases at V and 7 bases at J, with 10 bases in the middle. This CDR3 comprises 12 residues. Germline V CDR1 and CDR2: SEHNR, FQNEAQ (reference sequence). In the authors' workflow: Researchers report that nucleated cell counts were estimated from reference gene primer amplification. TCRdb's copy holds only in-frame clones and misses some; the assay was immunoSEQ multiplex PCR. The V and J calls and the clone size are those of that table, but D and trimming were determined from the DNA. The sample includes 200,000 to 250,000 clones, roughly 85% of them seen just once. Sequenced input: PBMCs or T cells enriched from blood (not recorded which). The chain carries TRBV7-9 and TRBJ1-2, with D unresolved. This sequence was found in a woman between 40 and 50 years old with acute COVID-19. The CDR3 is CASSWEKGGYTF. The CDR3 bases are TGTGCCAGCAGCTGGGAGAAGGGTGGCTACACCTTC.